A selection of T cell receptor beta chains follows, all from one sample in a study of siplizumab effects on memory and regulatory T cells. Libraries were prepared by immunoSEQ multiplex PCR; TCRdb keeps only in-frame clonotypes and omits some of them. The table records 75,000 to 100,000 clones, roughly 94% of them present only once. The sample was non-Treg CD4+ T cells sorted from blood. The receptors here all came from a human donor in good health. Both conserved end residues are part of each CDR3. D genes are given only for firm matches. The size of a clone is reported for some rows only, either as once, few or many, or as a class for expanded clones.

abundance: .
d_gene: .
v_gene: TRBV6-5
j_gene: TRBJ2-7
CDR3nt: TGTGCCAGCAGTTACGATTACGAGCAGTACTTC
CDR3aa: CASSYDYEQYF

abundance: .
d_gene: .
v_gene: TRBV30
j_gene: TRBJ1-1
CDR3nt: TGTGCCTCCGGGCTCCTAAACACTGAAGCTTTCTTT
CDR3aa: CASGLLNTEAFF

abundance: .
d_gene: .
v_gene: TRBV28
j_gene: TRBJ2-7
CDR3nt: TGTGCCAGCAGATTTACCCAAGTAACTTACGAGCAGTACTTC
CDR3aa: CASRFTQVTYEQYF

abundance: .
d_gene: .
v_gene: TRBV6-6
j_gene: TRBJ1-1
CDR3nt: TGTGCCAGCGGTTTAAGAGAGGGAAAAGGAGAAGCTTTCTTT
CDR3aa: CASGLREGKGEAFF

abundance: .
d_gene: .
v_gene: TRBV28
j_gene: TRBJ2-7
CDR3nt: TGTGCCAGCAGCTCCACTTCCCGGGACGACTCCTACGAGCAGTACTTC
CDR3aa: CASSSTSRDDSYEQYF

abundance: .
d_gene: .
v_gene: TRBV7-3
j_gene: TRBJ2-5
CDR3nt: TGTGCCAGCAGCTTAATCGGGGAACGTGGACAGGGAGGGAAACCGGAGACCCAGTACTTC
CDR3aa: CASSLIGERGQGGKPETQYF

abundance: .
d_gene: .
v_gene: TRBV9
j_gene: TRBJ2-5
CDR3nt: TGTGCCAGCAGCGTAGACCAAGGGAGAGAGACCCAGTACTTC
CDR3aa: CASSVDQGRETQYF

abundance: .
d_gene: TRBD2
v_gene: TRBV7-3
j_gene: TRBJ2-1
CDR3nt: TGTGCCAGCAGCTTATTTGCTACTAGCGGGAGCAATGAGCAGTTCTTC
CDR3aa: CASSLFATSGSNEQFF

abundance: .
d_gene: .
v_gene: TRBV15
j_gene: TRBJ1-1
CDR3nt: TGTGCCACCAGCAGAGATGGAGGCGCAGAAGCTTTCTTT
CDR3aa: CATSRDGGAEAFF

abundance: once
d_gene: .
v_gene: TRBV25-1
j_gene: TRBJ1-1
CDR3nt: TGTGCCAGCAGTGCCGCAACAGGGTTGAACACTGAAGCTTTCTTT
CDR3aa: CASSAATGLNTEAFF

abundance: .
d_gene: TRBD1
v_gene: TRBV30
j_gene: TRBJ1-1
CDR3nt: TGTGCCTGGAGCCGGGACAGGGGGAACACTGAAGCTTTCTTT
CDR3aa: CAWSRDRGNTEAFF

abundance: .
d_gene: TRBD2
v_gene: TRBV6-1
j_gene: TRBJ2-1
CDR3nt: TGTGCCAGCAGTGAAGAAGCGGGGGCCTACAATGAGCAGTTCTTC
CDR3aa: CASSEEAGAYNEQFF

abundance: .
d_gene: .
v_gene: TRBV30
j_gene: TRBJ2-3
CDR3nt: TGTGCCTGGAGAGTAGGAAGACAAACAGATACGCAGTATTTT
CDR3aa: CAWRVGRQTDTQYF

abundance: .
d_gene: .
v_gene: TRBV7-8
j_gene: TRBJ1-2
CDR3nt: TGTGCCAGCAGTACGAACGGAGGTTACTATGGCTACACCTTC
CDR3aa: CASSTNGGYYGYTF

abundance: .
d_gene: TRBD1
v_gene: TRBV29-1
j_gene: TRBJ1-2
CDR3nt: TGCAGCGTAGAGGGACAGGGTACTGGAGGCTACACCTTC
CDR3aa: CSVEGQGTGGYTF

abundance: .
d_gene: .
v_gene: TRBV5-1
j_gene: TRBJ2-3
CDR3nt: TGCGCCAGCAGCGCCAAGGTCCCGGGCGGTGTAGATACGCAGTATTTT
CDR3aa: CASSAKVPGGVDTQYF

abundance: few
d_gene: .
v_gene: TRBV7-2
j_gene: TRBJ1-1
CDR3nt: TGTGCCAGCAGCTTAAGTTCGGCGACGAACACTGAAGCTTTCTTT
CDR3aa: CASSLSSATNTEAFF

abundance: .
d_gene: .
v_gene: TRBV18
j_gene: TRBJ2-2
CDR3nt: TGTGCCAGCTCAACCCCCGGACGTTGGATTTCCGGGGAGCTGTTTTTT
CDR3aa: CASSTPGRWISGELFF

abundance: .
d_gene: TRBD1
v_gene: TRBV19
j_gene: TRBJ1-1
CDR3nt: TGTGCCAGTAGTGACAGGGGAAAGAGCACTGAAGCTTTCTTT
CDR3aa: CASSDRGKSTEAFF

abundance: .
d_gene: .
v_gene: TRBV4-1
j_gene: TRBJ2-7
CDR3nt: TGCGCCAGCAGCCAAGTCGGTATTGGCGAGCAGTACTTC
CDR3aa: CASSQVGIGEQYF

abundance: .
d_gene: .
v_gene: TRBV11-2
j_gene: TRBJ2-6
CDR3nt: TGTGCCAGCAGCTTAGGTCGTGCTGGGGCCAACGTCCTGACTTTC
CDR3aa: CASSLGRAGANVLTF

abundance: .
d_gene: .
v_gene: TRBV5-1
j_gene: TRBJ2-3
CDR3nt: TGCGCCAGCAGCTTGGATGGAGGGAGTGGCACAGATACGCAGTATTTT
CDR3aa: CASSLDGGSGTDTQYF

abundance: .
d_gene: TRBD1
v_gene: TRBV4-1
j_gene: TRBJ1-2
CDR3nt: TGCGCCAGCAGCCTAAGACAGGGAGCTAACTATGGCTACACCTTC
CDR3aa: CASSLRQGANYGYTF

abundance: .
d_gene: .
v_gene: TRBV19
j_gene: TRBJ2-4
CDR3nt: TGTGCCAGTAGTATACGGGGGACCAAAAACATTCAGTACTTC
CDR3aa: CASSIRGTKNIQYF

abundance: .
d_gene: TRBD1
v_gene: TRBV6-5
j_gene: TRBJ1-1
CDR3nt: TGTGCCAGCAGAAGGACAGGTTACACTGAAGCTTTCTTT
CDR3aa: CASRRTGYTEAFF

abundance: .
d_gene: .
v_gene: TRBV9
j_gene: TRBJ2-5
CDR3nt: TGTGCCAGCAGCGTAGCAACCGATATACTCCAAGAGACCCAGTACTTC
CDR3aa: CASSVATDILQETQYF